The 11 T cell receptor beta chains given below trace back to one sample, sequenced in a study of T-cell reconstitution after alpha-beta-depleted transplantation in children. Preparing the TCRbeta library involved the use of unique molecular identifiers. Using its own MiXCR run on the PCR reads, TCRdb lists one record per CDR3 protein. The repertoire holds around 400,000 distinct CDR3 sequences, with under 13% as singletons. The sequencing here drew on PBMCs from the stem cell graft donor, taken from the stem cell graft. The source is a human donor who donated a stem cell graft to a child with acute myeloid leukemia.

CDR3 coding DNA: TGCAGCGTACAGGGGTACTATGGCTACACCTTC. Translation gives CSVQGYYGYTF. The rearrangement links TRBV29-1 to TRBJ1-2; 7 nucleotides align to TRBD1. CDR3 length equals 11 residues. Germline CDR1 and CDR2: SQVTM and ANQGSEA. V was clipped by 6 bases and J by 3 bases; unmatched bases: 1. The full variable domain, in which reference TRBV29-1 and TRBJ1-2 provide the parts outside the CDR3, is SAVISQKPSRDICQRGTSLTIQCQVDSQVTMMFWYRQQPGQSLTLIATANQGSEATYESGFVIDKFPISRPNLTFSTLTVSNMSPEDSSIYLCSVQGYYGYTFGSGTRLTVV.

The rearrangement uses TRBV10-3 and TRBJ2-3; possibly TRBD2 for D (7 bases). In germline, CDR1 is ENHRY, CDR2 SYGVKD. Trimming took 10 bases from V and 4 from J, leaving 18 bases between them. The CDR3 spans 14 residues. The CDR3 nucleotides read TGTGCCAACTGGCCCGGGGGGCGGGCAGATACGCAGTATTTT. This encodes CANWPGGRADTQYF.

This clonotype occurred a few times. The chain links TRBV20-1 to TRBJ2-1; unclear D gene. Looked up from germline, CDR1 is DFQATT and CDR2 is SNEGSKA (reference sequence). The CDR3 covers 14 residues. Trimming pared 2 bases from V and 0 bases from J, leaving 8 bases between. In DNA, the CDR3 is TGCAGTGCTAGAACTCTCGACTCCTACAATGAGCAGTTCTTC. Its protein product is CSARTLDSYNEQFF.

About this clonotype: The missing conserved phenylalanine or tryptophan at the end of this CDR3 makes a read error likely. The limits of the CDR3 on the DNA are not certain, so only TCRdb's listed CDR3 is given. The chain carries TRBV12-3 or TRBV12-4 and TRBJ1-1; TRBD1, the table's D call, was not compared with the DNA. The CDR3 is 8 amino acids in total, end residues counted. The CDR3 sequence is CASSWRSL.

CDR3 in amino acids: CASSSIQAVNEQFF. The CDR3 coding sequence is TGTGCCAGCAGCTCCATACAGGCGGTGAATGAGCAGTTCTTC. The chain recombines TRBV7-2 with TRBJ2-1, with D possibly being TRBD1 (5 bases). This CDR3 spans 14 amino acids. Trimming removed 4 bases from V and 7 bases from J, with 14 bases in between. Germline V gene data show CDR1 as SGHTA and CDR2 as FQGNSA.

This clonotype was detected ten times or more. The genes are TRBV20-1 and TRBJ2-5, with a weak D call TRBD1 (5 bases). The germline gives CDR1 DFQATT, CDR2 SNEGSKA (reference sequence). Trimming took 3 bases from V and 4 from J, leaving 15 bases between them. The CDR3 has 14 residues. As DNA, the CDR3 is TGCAGTGCTAGGGACCGTAGGGGCACAGAGACCCAGTACTTC. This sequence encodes CSARDRRGTETQYF.

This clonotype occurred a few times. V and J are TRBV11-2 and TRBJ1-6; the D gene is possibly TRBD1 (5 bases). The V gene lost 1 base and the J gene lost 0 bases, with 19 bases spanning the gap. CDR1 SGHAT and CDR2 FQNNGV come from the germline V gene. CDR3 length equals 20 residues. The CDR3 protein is CASSLVRQTELVSYNSPLHF. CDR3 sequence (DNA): TGTGCCAGCAGCTTAGTCCGACAGACAGAATTAGTCTCCTATAATTCACCCCTCCACTTT.

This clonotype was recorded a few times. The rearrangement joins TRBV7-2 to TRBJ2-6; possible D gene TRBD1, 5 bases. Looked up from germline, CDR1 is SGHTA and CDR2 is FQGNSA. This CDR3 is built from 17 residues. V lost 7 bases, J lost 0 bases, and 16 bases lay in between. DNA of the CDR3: TGTGCCAGCACCCTCGTAGGGGTCGACTCTGGGGCCAACGTCCTGACTTTC. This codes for CASTLVGVDSGANVLTF.

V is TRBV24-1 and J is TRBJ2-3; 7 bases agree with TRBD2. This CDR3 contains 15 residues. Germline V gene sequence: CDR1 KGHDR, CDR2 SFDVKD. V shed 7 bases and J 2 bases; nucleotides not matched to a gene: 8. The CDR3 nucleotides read TGTGCCACCAGCGGACGGGAGGCCAACACAGATACGCAGTATTTT. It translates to CATSGREANTDTQYF.

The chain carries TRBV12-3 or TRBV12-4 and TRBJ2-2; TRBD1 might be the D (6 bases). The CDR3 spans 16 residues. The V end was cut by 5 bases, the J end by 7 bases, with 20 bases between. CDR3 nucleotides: TGTGCCAGCAGTCCACCGAGACAGGTATATTTCGGGGAGCTGTTTTTT. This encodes CASSPPRQVYFGELFF.

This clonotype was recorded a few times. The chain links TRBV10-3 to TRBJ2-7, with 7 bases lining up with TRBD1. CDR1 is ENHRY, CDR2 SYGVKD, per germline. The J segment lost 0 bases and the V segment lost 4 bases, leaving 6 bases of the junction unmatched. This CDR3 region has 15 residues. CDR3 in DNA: TGTGCCATCAGTGGGGGGACAGCGAGCTCCTACGAGCAGTACGTC. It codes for CAISGGTASSYEQYV.